The T cell receptor beta chain described here comes from a study of OX40 agonist ivuxolimab in advanced cancers. Study overall: Partial responses occurred in Three dose-escalation patients, one with hepatocellular carcinoma and two with cutaneous melanoma.

TCRdb keeps only in-frame clones here, not all; method: immunoSEQ multiplex PCR. The sample gives approximately 13,000 clones, 84% of which show up once; under 55% is in the top ten. CDR1 GTSNPN and CDR2 SVGIG come from the germline V gene (reference sequence). V lost 4 bases, J lost 4 bases, and 7 bases lay in between. CDR3 length: 12 residues. Study-wide points: Clonal expansion in partial responders at 0.1-3.0 mg/kg ranked among the lowest. In the expanded peripheral T cells, antigen specificity was never determined.

Note on this clone: Its specificity is not known.

The receptor comes from an adult with an advanced solid tumor such as melanoma, head and neck, liver or kidney cancer. This rearrangement joins TRBV30 to TRBJ2-2; no definite D call. The sample in question was CD4+ or CD8+ T cells sorted from blood, obtained in a trial of the OX40 agonist ivuxolimab. The CDR3 reads CAWTSTTGELFF. The CDR3 region has the DNA TGTGCCTGGACCTCAACCACCGGGGAGCTGTTTTTT.